This T cell receptor beta chain was captured by sequencing in a study of CD8+ T cells in alopecia areata. Study results and caveats: It was less clear whether patients shared TCRs than it was in mice, possibly because of HLA. Sequenced scalp T cells also include alphabeta T cells resident in normal skin. More clonal than normal scalp was lesional scalp, particularly alopecia totalis/universalis.

cDNA prepared by RNA extraction and subsequent reverse transcription served as the template for sequencing. Sequencing was performed with immunoSEQ multiplex PCR; in TCRdb, only in-frame clones are kept and a portion is missing. The table has fewer than 150,000 clones, 55% to 80% seen once; the top ten hold approximately 2.8%. Notes on this clone: Its antigen is currently unknown.

Per the germline V gene, CDR1 is MNHEY and CDR2 is SVGAGI. V lost 7 bases to trimming and J lost 2 bases, with 11 bases between them. The CDR3 loop spans 13 amino acids. CD4+ and CD8+ T cells were sorted from PBMCs stained for CD3, CD4 and CD8. The source of this sequence is a human donor in good health. The V call is TRBV6-5, the J call TRBJ1-2; possible D gene TRBD1, 5 bases. Sequenced: CD4+ T cells sorted from blood. The CDR3 loop is CASTLGANYGYTF. CDR3 bases: TGTGCCAGCACTCTAGGGGCCAACTATGGCTACACCTTC.